This TCR beta chain was recovered during a study of T cell repertoires in cytomegalovirus infection. Study summary: Alongside well-studied HLA-B-restricted CMV epitopes, recently identified HLA-C-restricted CMV epitopes were also used. Public TCR beta signatures indicated both CMV infection and matching HLA type. Study-wide results and caveats: Clonotypes of TCR beta that were HLA-C-restricted and CMV-specific dominated the ex vivo response.

The CDR3 runs 13 residues. The germline V gene has CDR1 DFQATT and CDR2 SNEGSKA (reference sequence). V was clipped by 3 bases and J by 0 bases, with 8 bases between them. A remark on this clonotype: Its antigen is currently unknown.

TCRdb reanalysed the reads using MiXCR and keeps one entry per CDR3 protein. In the table there are 100,000 or so distinct CDR3 sequences, under 55% of which are singletons. The source of this sequence is a human donor in good health (CMV status not recorded). Some clones in this sample may be carry-over from other donors' samples. Sequenced material: CD8+ T cells from cultured PBMCs, taken from culture after CMV antigen stimulation. The chain uses TRBV20-1 and TRBJ1-1, with TRBD1 as a possible D gene (5 bases). The CDR3 region has the DNA TGCAGTGCTAGGGACAACTTGAACACTGAAGCTTTCTTT. It is translated as CSARDNLNTEAFF.